The 6 T cell receptor beta chains reported below all come from one sample, sequenced in a study of neurological immune-mediated disorders. The sample's time point: longitudinal time-point 3. TCRdb used MiXCR to reprocess the 5' RACE reads, holding one entry per CDR3 protein. Of under 130,000 distinct CDR3 sequences listed, roughly a tenth were seen once; the top ten hold about 3%. The sample comprised PBMCs. Receptors were obtained from a female donor with HTLV-1-associated myelopathy (HAM/TSP).

This clonotype has at least ten counts. The CDR3 DNA reads as TGTGCCAGCAGTGAATTAGGGCGGGGGGGCCCAGATACGCAGTATTTT. This gives the protein CASSELGRGGPDTQYF. This chain connects TRBV25-1 to TRBJ2-3; 9 nucleotides align to TRBD2. Germline V gene sequence: CDR1 MGHDK, CDR2 SYGVNS. This CDR3 has 16 amino acids. Losses at the gene ends were 1 base for V and 4 bases for J; bases not matched to a gene: 6.

Comments on this clonotype: One junction end disagrees with the germline gene, perhaps due to a read error. The CDR3 coding sequence is TGTACCAGCTCACCAGGGACAGGGTTCGAGCAGTACTTC. Translated, it gives CTSSPGTGFEQYF. The chain couples TRBV18 to TRBJ2-7; 9 nucleotides match TRBD1. The CDR3 contains 13 residues. The germline gives CDR1 KGHSH, CDR2 LQKENI.

Points on this clonotype: A much larger clone differs by one base, so this may be a read error. J is TRBJ2-7 and V is TRBV20-1, with D perhaps given as TRBD1 or TRBD2 (5 bases each). From germline, CDR1 is DFQATT and CDR2 SNEGSKA (reference sequence). The CDR3 is made up of 14 amino acids. DNA of the CDR3: TGCAGTGCCCTAGGTAGGGCAGGGACGGACGAGAAGTACTTC. Its translation is CSALGRAGTDEKYF.

This clonotype appeared many times. The chain links TRBV5-1 to TRBJ1-2; D remains unclear. V lost 0 bases to trimming and J lost 3 bases, with 9 bases between them. The CDR3 extends over 14 amino acids. Germline V gives CDR1 SGHRS, CDR2 YFSETQ. Written as DNA, the CDR3 is TGCGCCAGCAGCTTGGCCGGCGCAGACTATGGCTACACCTTC. Amino acid sequence: CASSLAGADYGYTF.

This clonotype was detected ten times or more. The gene calls are TRBV5-1 and TRBJ2-5; 10 positions match TRBD2. Germline V lookup: CDR1 SGHRS, CDR2 YFSETQ. The CDR3 is made up of 15 amino acids. V lost 5 bases and J lost 5; bases outside the gene matches: 9. The CDR3 DNA follows: TGCGCCAGCAGTTATAGCGGGGGGCCGGGGGAGACCCAGTACTTC. It yields the protein CASSYSGGPGETQYF.

This clonotype was detected ten times or more. The chain carries TRBV5-1 and TRBJ2-2, with 12 bases identical to TRBD1. This CDR3 contains 18 residues. The germline V gene encodes CDR1 SGHRS and CDR2 YFSETQ. The V and J ends lost 4 bases and 4 bases, in that order; junction bases with no gene match: 11. The CDR3 protein is CASSPSGTGGAGTGELFF. Written as DNA, the CDR3 is TGCGCCAGCAGCCCGTCTGGGACAGGGGGCGCCGGCACCGGGGAGCTGTTTTTT.